Given below is one T cell receptor (beta chain) in context. TCRdb keeps only in-frame clones here, not all; method: immunoSEQ multiplex PCR. The sample contains about 72,000 clones, roughly 87% of which appear only once. Trimming pared 3 bases from V and 5 bases from J, leaving 10 bases between. Per the germline V gene, CDR1 is MNHNS and CDR2 is SASEGT. This CDR3 is built from 14 residues. This record belongs to a study of blood T cell repertoires in COVID-19. The chain couples TRBV6-1 to TRBJ1-4; TRBD1 might be the D (5 bases). The source is a human donor in a cohort sampled during active COVID-19. Sequences were obtained from peripheral blood. In nucleotides, the CDR3 is TGTGCCAGCAGTGATTGGGGCCTAAATGAAAAACTGTTTTTT. This sequence encodes CASSDWGLNEKLFF.